Here is one TCR beta chain with its context. Per the original data handling: Reference gene primers were amplified, and this amplification served to estimate nucleated cell counts. TCRdb's copy holds only in-frame clones and misses some; the assay was immunoSEQ multiplex PCR. V and J calls and clone size are as listed in that table; D and trimming were resolved from the DNA. The sample shows 30,000 to 40,000 clones, 74% of them seen only once. This record belongs to a study of blood T cell repertoires in COVID-19. This CDR3 has 13 residues. The V end was cut by 4 bases, the J end by 0 bases, with 6 bases between. Germline-derived CDR1 and CDR2 are MNHEY and SVGAGI. Seattle patients were enrolled while actively infected and followed longitudinally.

The TCR originated in an older man with COVID-19, enrolled during active disease. The chain couples TRBV6-5 to TRBJ2-5; no reliable D call. Sequences were obtained from peripheral blood. The CDR3 spells CASSFTYQETQYF. The CDR3 DNA is TGTGCCAGCAGTTTCACATACCAAGAGACCCAGTACTTC.